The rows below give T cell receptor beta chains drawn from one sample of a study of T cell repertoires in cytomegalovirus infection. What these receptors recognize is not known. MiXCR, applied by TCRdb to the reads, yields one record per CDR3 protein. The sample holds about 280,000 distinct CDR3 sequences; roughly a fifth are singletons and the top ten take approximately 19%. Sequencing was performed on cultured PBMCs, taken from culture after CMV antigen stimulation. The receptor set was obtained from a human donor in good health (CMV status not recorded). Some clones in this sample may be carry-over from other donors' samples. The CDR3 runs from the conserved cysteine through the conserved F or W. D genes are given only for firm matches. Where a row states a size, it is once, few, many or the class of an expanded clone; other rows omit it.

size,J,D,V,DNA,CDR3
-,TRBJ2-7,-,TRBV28,TGTGCCAGCACCCTCGGGTTTTACGAGCAGTACTTC,CASTLGFYEQYF
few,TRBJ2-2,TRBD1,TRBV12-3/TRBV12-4,TGTGCCAGCAGCCGAACTGACAGGGGGCCTGGGGAGCTGTTTTTT,CASSRTDRGPGELFF
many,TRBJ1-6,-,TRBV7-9,TGTGCCAGCAGCCGGACCCATTCACCCCTCCACTTT,CASSRTHSPLHF
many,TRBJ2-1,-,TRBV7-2,TGTGCCAGCAGATTTGGCGATGAGCAGTTCTTC,CASRFGDEQFF
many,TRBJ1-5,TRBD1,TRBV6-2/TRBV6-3,TGTGCCAGCAGTGAGACAGGGGGCTCACAGCCCCAGCATTTT,CASSETGGSQPQHF
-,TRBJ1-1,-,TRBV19,TGTGCCAGTAGTATAGACGCAGTCACTGAAGCTTTCTTT,CASSIDAVTEAFF
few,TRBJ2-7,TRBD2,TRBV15,TGTGCCACCAGCAGAGGCGGGAGGGGTACCAACTTC,CATSRGGRGTNF
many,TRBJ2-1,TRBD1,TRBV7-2,TGTGCCAGCAGCTCCCGGACAGGATACGACAATGAGCAGTTCTTC,CASSSRTGYDNEQFF
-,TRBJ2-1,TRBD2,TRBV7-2,TGTGCCAGCAGCTTAAGACTAGCGGGAGTTGAGCAGTTCTTC,CASSLRLAGVEQFF
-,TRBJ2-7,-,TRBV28,TGTGCCAGCATATGGGAATACGAGCAGTACTTC,CASIWEYEQYF
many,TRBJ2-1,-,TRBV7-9,TGTGCCAGCAGCTTGCTCCCTCTTGACGGACACAATGAGCAGTTCTTC,CASSLLPLDGHNEQFF
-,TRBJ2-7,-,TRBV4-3,TGCGCCAGCAGCCAAGGCAGAACAGGGCTACTCTACGAGCAGTACTTC,CASSQGRTGLLYEQYF
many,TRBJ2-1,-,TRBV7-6,TGTGCCAGCAGCTTGCCACCATCAGCGGGCCCGTTCGATGAGCAGTTCTTC,CASSLPPSAGPFDEQFF
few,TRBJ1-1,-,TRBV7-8,TGTGCCAGCAGCTTAGGTGGGGCGGGAGTTAACACTGAAGCTTTCTTT,CASSLGGAGVNTEAFF
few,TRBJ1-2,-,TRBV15,TGTGCCACCAGCAGAGATTTCGCGGTGGACTATGGCTACACCTTC,CATSRDFAVDYGYTF
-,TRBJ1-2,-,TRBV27,TGTGCCAGCAGTTTTCAGAGGAATTATGGCTACACCTTC,CASSFQRNYGYTF
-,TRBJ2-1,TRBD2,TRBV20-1,TGCAGTGCTAGGGGACTAGCGGGTCAGCAGTTCTTC,CSARGLAGQQFF
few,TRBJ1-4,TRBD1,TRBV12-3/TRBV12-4,TGTGCCAGCAGTTCAGCCCCACAGGGGGCAGAACGGGAGGAAAAACTGTTTTTT,CASSSAPQGAEREEKLFF
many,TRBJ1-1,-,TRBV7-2,TGTGCCAGCAGCCAGGCCTCTTACACTGAAGCTTTCTTT,CASSQASYTEAFF
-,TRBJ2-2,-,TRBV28,TGTGCCAGCAGTTTTTTAGGCCTAGCGAACACCGGGGAGCTGTTTTTT,CASSFLGLANTGELFF
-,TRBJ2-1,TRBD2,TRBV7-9,TGTGCCAGCAGTTCGCGGCGGGAGGGCTATTTCAATGAGCAGTTCTTC,CASSSRREGYFNEQFF
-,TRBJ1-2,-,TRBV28,TGTGCCAGCAGTCCCGGGACAACCTATGGCTACACCTTC,CASSPGTTYGYTF
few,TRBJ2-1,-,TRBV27,TGTGCCAGCAGTTTATTGGATGAGCAGTTCTTC,CASSLLDEQFF
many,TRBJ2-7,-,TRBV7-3,TGTGCCAGCAGCTCAGCCGGGACGGGCTACGAGCAGTACTTC,CASSSAGTGYEQYF
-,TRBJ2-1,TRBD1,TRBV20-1,TGCAGTGCTAGAGACGGACAGGGGTCTCTCTACAATGAGCAGTTCTTC,CSARDGQGSLYNEQFF
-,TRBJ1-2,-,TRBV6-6,TGTGCCAGCACCCCGTCGGACCGCTTCTCTATGGGACACACCTTC,CASTPSDRFSMGHTF
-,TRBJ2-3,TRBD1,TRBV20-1,TGCAGTGCCGCGACAGGGGGTATTGGTACAGATACGCAGTATTTT,CSAATGGIGTDTQYF
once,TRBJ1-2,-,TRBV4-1,TGCGCCAGCAGCCAAGATCCGGGACATCGTGGCTACACCTTC,CASSQDPGHRGYTF
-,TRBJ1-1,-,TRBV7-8,TGTGCCAGCAGGGTACTGGTAGGGGTGACTGAAGCTTTCTTT,CASRVLVGVTEAFF
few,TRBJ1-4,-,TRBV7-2,TGTGCCAGCAGCTTATGGGGACGTGAAAAACTGTTTTTT,CASSLWGREKLFF
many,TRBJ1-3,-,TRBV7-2,TGTGCCAGCAGCAAGGACAACCGCTCTGGAAACACCATATATTTT,CASSKDNRSGNTIYF
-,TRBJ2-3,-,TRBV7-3,TGTGCCAGCAGCGACAGTGGGAGTCGTGCAGATACGCAGTATTTT,CASSDSGSRADTQYF
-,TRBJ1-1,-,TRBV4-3,TGCGCCAGCAGCCAAGATCAATTGGGGACCCCCGGTGAAGCTTTCTTT,CASSQDQLGTPGEAFF
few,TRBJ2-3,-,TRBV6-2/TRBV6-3,TGTGCCGTAAAAAGGGGGAGGCTCCCGGTCGGTACGCAGTATTTT,CAVKRGRLPVGTQYF
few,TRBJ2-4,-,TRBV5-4,TGTGCCAGCAGCTTCCCGGGAGAGGGGAGAGACATTCAGTACTTC,CASSFPGEGRDIQYF
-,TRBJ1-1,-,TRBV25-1,TGTGCCAGCACCTTTGGAGGGAACACTGAAGCTTTCTTT,CASTFGGNTEAFF
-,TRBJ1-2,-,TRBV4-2,TGTGCCAGCAGCCAAGGCGCAGGGGAAAATGGCTACACCTTC,CASSQGAGENGYTF
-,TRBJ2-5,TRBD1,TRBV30,TGTGCCTGGAGTGGGGACAGGGGTTTGGGGGAGACCCAGTACTTC,CAWSGDRGLGETQYF
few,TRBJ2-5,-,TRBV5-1,TGCGCCAGCTCCCCAGAATCTGAGACCCAGTACTTC,CASSPESETQYF
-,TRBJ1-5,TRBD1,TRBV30,TGTGCCTGGAGTCTCATGACAGGGGGCAATCAGCCCCAGCATTTT,CAWSLMTGGNQPQHF
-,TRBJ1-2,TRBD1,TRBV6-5,TGTGCCAGCAGCTATACAGGGGGCTATGGCTACACCTTC,CASSYTGGYGYTF
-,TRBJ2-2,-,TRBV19,TGTGCCAGTAGTATTTTAGGACAATGGACCGGGGAGCTGTTTTTT,CASSILGQWTGELFF
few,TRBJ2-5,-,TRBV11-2,TGTGCCAGCAGCTCCCTTGGAGGGTCAGAGACCCAGTACTTC,CASSSLGGSETQYF
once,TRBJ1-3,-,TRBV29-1,TGCAGCGGCTCCGCAACAGGGAATGGAAACACCATATATTTT,CSGSATGNGNTIYF
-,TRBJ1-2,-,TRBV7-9,TGTGCCAGCAGCTCCCTTGGGGGCCTTGGCTACACCTTC,CASSSLGGLGYTF
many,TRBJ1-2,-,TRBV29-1,TGCAGCGTTGTAGTGACGGGCGACTACACCTTC,CSVVVTGDYTF
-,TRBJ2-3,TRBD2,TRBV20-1,TGCAGTGCTCCTTACGGCGGGACTAGCGTTTATACGCAGTATTTT,CSAPYGGTSVYTQYF
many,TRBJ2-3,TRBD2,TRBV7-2,TGTGCCAGCAGCTTACCAGCGGGAGGGACAGATACGCAGTATTTT,CASSLPAGGTDTQYF
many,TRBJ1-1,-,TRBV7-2,TGTGCCAGCAGCGTCCCAGGTTTGAACACTGAAGCTTTCTTT,CASSVPGLNTEAFF
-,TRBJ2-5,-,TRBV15,TGTGCCACCAGCAGAGAAGGGATAGAGACCCAGTACTTC,CATSREGIETQYF
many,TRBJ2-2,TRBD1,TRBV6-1,TGTGCCAGCAGATCGACAGGGGGCTACACCGGGGAGCTGTTTTTT,CASRSTGGYTGELFF
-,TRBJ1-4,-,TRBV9,TGTGCCAGCTCCTGGGACGGCGGCAGTGAAAAACTGTTTTTT,CASSWDGGSEKLFF
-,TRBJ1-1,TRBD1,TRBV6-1,TGTGCCAGCAGTGAATGGGACAGTGAAGCTTTCTTT,CASSEWDSEAFF
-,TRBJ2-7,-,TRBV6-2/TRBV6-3,TGTGCCAGCAGTTACAGAGGGAATTCCTACGAGCAGTACTTC,CASSYRGNSYEQYF
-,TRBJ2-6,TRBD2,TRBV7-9,TGTGCCAGCAGCTTAAGGGGCGGGAGGGCCGCTGGGGCCAACGTCCTGACTTTC,CASSLRGGRAAGANVLTF